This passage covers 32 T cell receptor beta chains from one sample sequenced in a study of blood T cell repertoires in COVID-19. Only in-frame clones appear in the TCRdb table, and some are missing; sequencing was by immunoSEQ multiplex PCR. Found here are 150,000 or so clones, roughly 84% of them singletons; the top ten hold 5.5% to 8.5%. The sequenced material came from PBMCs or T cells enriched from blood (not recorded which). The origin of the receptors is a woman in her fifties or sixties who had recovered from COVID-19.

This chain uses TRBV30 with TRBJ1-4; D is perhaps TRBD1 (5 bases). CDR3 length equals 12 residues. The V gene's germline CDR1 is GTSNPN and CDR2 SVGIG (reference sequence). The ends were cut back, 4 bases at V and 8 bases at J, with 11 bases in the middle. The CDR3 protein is CAWTGWGEKLFF. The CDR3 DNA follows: TGTGCCTGGACAGGGTGGGGCGAAAAACTGTTTTTT.

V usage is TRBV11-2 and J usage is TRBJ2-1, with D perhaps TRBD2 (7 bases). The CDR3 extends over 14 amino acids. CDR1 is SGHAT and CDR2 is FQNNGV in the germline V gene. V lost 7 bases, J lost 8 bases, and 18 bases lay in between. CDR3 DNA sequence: TGTGCCAGCACCGCCTGGGGGGGGCTCGATGAGCAGTTCTTC. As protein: CASTAWGGLDEQFF.

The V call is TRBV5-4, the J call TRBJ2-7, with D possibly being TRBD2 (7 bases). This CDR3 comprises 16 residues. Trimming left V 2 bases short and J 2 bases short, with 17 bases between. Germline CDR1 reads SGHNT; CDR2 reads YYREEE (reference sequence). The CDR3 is CASSFGEGGRTYEQYF. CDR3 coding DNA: TGTGCCAGCAGCTTTGGAGAGGGGGGGCGCACCTACGAGCAGTACTTC. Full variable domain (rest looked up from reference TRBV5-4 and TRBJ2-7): ETGVTQSPTHLIKTRGQQVTLRCSSQSGHNTVSWYQQALGQGPQFIFQYYREEENGRGNFPPRFSGLQFPNYSSELNVNALELDDSALYLCASSFGEGGRTYEQYFGPGTRLTVT.

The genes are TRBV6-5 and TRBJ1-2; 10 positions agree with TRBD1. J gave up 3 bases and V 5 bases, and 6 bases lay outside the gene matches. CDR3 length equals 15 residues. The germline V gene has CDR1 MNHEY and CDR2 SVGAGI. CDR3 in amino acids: CASSTRQGAHYGYTF. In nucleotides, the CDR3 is TGTGCCAGCAGTACGCGACAGGGGGCTCACTATGGCTACACCTTC.

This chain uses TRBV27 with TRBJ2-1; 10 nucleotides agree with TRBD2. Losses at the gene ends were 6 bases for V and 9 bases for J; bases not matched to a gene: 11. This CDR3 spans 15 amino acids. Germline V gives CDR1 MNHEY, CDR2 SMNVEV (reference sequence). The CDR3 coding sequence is TGTGCCAGCAGCCACCGAGGACTAGCGGATATTGAGCAGTTCTTC. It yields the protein CASSHRGLADIEQFF.

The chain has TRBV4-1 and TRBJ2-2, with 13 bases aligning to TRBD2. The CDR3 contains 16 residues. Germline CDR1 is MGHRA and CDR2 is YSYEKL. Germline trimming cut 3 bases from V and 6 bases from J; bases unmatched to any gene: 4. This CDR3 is CASSQTSGRISGELFF. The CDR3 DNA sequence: TGCGCCAGCAGCCAGACTAGCGGGAGGATCTCCGGGGAGCTGTTTTTT.

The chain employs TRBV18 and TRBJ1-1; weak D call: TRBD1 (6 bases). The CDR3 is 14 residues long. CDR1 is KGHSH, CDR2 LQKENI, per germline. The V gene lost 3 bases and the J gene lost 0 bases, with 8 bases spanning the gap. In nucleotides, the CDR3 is TGTGCCAGCTCACCCGGGACATTGAACACTGAAGCTTTCTTT. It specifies CASSPGTLNTEAFF. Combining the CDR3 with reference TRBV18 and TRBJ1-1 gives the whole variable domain NAGVMQNPRHLVRRRGQEARLRCSPMKGHSHVYWYRQLPEEGLKFMVYLQKENIIDESGMPKERFSAEFPKEGPSILRIQQVVRGDSAAYFCASSPGTLNTEAFFGQGTRLTVV.

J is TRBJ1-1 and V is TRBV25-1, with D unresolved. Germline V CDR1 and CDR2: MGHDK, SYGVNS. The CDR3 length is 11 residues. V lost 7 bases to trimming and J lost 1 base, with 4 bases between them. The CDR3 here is CASTRNTEAFF. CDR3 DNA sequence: TGTGCCAGCACGCGGAACACTGAAGCTTTCTTT.

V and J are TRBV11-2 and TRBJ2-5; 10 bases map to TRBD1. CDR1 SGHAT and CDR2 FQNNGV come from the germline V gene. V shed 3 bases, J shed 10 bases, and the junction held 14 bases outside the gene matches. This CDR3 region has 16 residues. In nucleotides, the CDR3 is TGTGCCAGCAGCTTCCAGACAGGGGGCAGTATCCTTGACCAGTACTTC. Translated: CASSFQTGGSILDQYF.

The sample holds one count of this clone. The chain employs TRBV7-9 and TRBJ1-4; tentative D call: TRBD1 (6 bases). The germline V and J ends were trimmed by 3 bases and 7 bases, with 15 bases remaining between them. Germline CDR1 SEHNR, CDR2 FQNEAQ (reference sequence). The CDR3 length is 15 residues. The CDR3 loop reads CASSFLGGGGEKLFF. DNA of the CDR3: TGTGCCAGCAGCTTTCTAGGGGGAGGGGGTGAAAAACTGTTTTTT.

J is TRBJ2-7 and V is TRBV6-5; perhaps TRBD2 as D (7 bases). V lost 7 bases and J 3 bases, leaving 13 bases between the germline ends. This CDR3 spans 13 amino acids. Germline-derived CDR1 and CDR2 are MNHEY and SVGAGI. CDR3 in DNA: TGTGCCAGCAAACGAGGGGGGGGCTACGAGCAGTACTTC. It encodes CASKRGGGYEQYF.

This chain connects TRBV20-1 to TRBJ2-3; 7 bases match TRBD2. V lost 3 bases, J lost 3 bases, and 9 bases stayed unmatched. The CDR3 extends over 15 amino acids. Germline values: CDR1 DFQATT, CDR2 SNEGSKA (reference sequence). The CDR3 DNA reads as TGCAGTGCTAGTCTAGGCGGGAGTGAGACAGATACGCAGTATTTT. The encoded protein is CSASLGGSETDTQYF.

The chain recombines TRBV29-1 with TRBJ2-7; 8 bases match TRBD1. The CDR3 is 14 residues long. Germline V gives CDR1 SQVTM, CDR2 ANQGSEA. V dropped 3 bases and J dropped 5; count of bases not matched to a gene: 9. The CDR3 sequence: CSVDLGQGWDEQYF. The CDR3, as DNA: TGCAGCGTTGATCTCGGACAGGGCTGGGACGAGCAGTACTTC.

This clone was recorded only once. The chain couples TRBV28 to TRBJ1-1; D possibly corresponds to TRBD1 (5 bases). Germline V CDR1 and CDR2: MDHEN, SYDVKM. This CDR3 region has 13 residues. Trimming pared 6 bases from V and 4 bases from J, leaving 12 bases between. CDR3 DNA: TGTGCCAGCAGACAGGACGTCGGCACTGAAGCTTTCTTT. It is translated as CASRQDVGTEAFF.

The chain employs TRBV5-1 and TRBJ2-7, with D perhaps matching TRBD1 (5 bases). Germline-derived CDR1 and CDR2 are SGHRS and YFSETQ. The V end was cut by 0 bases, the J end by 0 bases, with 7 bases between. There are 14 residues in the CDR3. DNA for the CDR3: TGCGCCAGCAGCTTGGGTGACAGCTCCTACGAGCAGTACTTC. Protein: CASSLGDSSYEQYF.

CDR3 bases: TGTGCCAGAAGCTCGGGGGGGACCCAGTACTTC. It is translated as CARSSGGTQYF. The chain carries TRBV7-5 and TRBJ2-5; the table's D call of TRBD2 was not tested on the DNA. TRBV7-5 is a recognized pseudogene. This CDR3 is 11 amino acids long.

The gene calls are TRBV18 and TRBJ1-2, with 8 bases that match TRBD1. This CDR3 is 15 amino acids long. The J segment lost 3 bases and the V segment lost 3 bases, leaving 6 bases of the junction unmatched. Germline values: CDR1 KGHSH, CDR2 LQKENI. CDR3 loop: CASSPGQGDYYGYTF. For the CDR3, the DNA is TGTGCCAGCTCACCCGGACAGGGAGATTACTATGGCTACACCTTC.

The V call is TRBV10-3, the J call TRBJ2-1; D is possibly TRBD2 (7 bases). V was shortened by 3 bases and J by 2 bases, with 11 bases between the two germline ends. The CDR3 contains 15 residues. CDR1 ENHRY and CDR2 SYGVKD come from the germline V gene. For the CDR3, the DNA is TGTGCCATCAGTGAAGGGGGGGTGGCCTACAATGAGCAGTTCTTC. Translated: CAISEGGVAYNEQFF.

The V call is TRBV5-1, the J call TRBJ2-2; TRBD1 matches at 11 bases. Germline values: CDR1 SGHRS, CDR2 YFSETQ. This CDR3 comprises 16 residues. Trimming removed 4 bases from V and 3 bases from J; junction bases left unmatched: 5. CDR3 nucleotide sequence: TGCGCCAGCAGCGCGGACAGGGGGCGAGACACCGGGGAGCTGTTTTTT. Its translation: CASSADRGRDTGELFF.

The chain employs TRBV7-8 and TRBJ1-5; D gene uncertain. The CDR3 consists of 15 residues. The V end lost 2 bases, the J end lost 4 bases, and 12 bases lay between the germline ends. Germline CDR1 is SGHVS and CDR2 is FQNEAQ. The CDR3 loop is CASSLNSPSNQPQHF. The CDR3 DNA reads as TGTGCCAGCAGCTTAAACAGTCCTTCGAATCAGCCCCAGCATTTT.

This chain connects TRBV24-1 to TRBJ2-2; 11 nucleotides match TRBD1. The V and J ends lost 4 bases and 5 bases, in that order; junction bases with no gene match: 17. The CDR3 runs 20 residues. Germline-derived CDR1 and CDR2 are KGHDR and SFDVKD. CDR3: CATSEPGTGGYSGYTGELFF. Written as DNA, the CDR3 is TGTGCCACCAGTGAACCCGGGACAGGGGGGTATAGCGGATATACCGGGGAGCTGTTTTTT.

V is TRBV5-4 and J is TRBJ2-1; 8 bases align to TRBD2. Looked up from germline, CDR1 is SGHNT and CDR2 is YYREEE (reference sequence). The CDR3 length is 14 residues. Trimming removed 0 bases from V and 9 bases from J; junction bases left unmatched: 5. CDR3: CASSLAREGGEQFF. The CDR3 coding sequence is TGTGCCAGCAGCTTGGCACGGGAGGGGGGTGAGCAGTTCTTC.

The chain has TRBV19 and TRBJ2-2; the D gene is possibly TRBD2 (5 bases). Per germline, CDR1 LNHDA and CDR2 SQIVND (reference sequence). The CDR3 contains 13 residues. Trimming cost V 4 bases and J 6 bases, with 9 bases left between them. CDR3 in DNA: TGTGCCAGTAGTAACGGGGAAGCCGGGGAGCTGTTTTTT. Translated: CASSNGEAGELFF.

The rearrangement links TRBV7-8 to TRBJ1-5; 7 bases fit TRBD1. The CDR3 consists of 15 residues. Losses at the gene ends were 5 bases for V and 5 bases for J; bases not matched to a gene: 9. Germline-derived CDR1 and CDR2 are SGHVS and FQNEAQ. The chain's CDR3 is CASSARDRVYQPQHF. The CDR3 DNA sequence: TGTGCCAGCAGCGCCCGCGACAGGGTTTATCAGCCCCAGCATTTT. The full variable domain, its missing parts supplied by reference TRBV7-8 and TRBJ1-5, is GAGVSQSPRYKVAKRGQDVALRCDPISGHVSLFWYQQALGQGPEFLTYFQNEAQLDKSGLPSDRFFAERPEGSVSTLKIQRTQQEDSAVYLCASSARDRVYQPQHFGDGTRLSIL.

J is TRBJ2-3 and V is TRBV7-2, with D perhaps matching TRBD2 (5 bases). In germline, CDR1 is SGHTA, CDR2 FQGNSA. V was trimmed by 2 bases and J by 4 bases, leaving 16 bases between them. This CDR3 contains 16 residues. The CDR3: CASSLKGIAGADTQYF. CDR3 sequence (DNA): TGTGCCAGCAGCTTAAAAGGCATTGCGGGCGCAGATACGCAGTATTTT.

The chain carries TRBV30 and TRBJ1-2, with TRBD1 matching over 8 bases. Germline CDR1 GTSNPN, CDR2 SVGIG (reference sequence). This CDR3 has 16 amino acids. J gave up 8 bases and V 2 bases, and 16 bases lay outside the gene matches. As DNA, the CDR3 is TGTGCCTGGAGTCCTTGGGGGACAGGCCCCCCAGGGGGCTACACCTTC. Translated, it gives CAWSPWGTGPPGGYTF. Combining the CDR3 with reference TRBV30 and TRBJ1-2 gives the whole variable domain SQTIHQWPATLVQPVGSPLSLECTVEGTSNPNLYWYRQAAGRGLQLLFYSVGIGQISSEVPQNLSASRPQDRQFILSSKKLLLSDSGFYLCAWSPWGTGPPGGYTFGSGTRLTVV.

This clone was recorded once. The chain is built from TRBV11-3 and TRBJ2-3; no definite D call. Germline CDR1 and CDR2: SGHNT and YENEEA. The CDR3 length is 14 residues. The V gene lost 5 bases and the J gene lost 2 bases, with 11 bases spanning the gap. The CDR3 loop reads CASSPRGYTDTQYF. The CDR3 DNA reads TGTGCCAGCAGCCCCCGAGGCTACACAGATACGCAGTATTTT.

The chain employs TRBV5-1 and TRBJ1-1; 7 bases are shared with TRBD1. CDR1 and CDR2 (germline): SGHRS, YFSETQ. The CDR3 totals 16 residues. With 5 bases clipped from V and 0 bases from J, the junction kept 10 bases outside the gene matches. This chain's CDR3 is CASSPRDSYMNTEAFF. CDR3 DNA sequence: TGCGCCAGCAGTCCCCGGGACAGCTATATGAACACTGAAGCTTTCTTT.

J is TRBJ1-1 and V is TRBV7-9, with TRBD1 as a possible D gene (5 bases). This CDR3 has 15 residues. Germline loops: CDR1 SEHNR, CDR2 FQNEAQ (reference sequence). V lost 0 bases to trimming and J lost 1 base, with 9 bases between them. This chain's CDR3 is CASSLAEGRNTEAFF. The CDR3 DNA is TGTGCCAGCAGCTTAGCGGAGGGGAGGAACACTGAAGCTTTCTTT.

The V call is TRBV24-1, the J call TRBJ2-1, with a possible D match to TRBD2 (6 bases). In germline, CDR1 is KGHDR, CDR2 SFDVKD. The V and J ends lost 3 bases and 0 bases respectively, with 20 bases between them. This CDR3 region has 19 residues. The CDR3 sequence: CATSDPWVSGRGSYNEQFF. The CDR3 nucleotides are TGTGCCACCAGTGATCCTTGGGTTTCCGGGAGAGGCTCCTACAATGAGCAGTTCTTC.

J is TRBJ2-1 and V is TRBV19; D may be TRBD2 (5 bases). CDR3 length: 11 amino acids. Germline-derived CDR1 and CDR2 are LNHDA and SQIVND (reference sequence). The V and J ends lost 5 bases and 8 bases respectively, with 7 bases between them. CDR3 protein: CASSLLDEQFF. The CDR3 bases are TGTGCCAGTAGTCTACTAGATGAGCAGTTCTTC.

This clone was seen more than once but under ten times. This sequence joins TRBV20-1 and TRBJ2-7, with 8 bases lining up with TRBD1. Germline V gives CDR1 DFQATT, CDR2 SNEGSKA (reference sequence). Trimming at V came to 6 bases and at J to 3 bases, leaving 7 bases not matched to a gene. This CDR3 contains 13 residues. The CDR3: CSASPDRGYEQYF. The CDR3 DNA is TGCAGTGCGAGTCCCGACAGGGGCTACGAGCAGTACTTC.